Shown below are 7 T cell receptor beta chains from a single sample sequenced in a study of metastatic and nonmetastatic thyroid tumors (dated by TCRdb to the early 2020s). No treatment had been received by any patient before thyroid surgery. The receptor library was made with PCR. Sequencing instrument: Illumina HiSeq 4000. TCRdb redid the processing of the public reads, applying fastp at Q25 and MiXCR, and retained in-frame beta chains. This sample has about 16,000 clones in its table, and approximately 25% of those were observed once. The ten largest account for about 13% of the sample. The sample comprised adjacent normal tissue. These receptors originate from a female donor with papillary thyroid cancer or a benign thyroid nodule (not recorded which). Some clones in this sample may be carry-over from other donors' samples.

This clone came up a few times. The chain carries TRBV12-3 or TRBV12-4 and TRBJ2-7; TRBD1 matches 9 bases. V lost 10 bases to trimming and J lost 1 base; unmatched junction nucleotides: 8. This CDR3 region has 14 residues. This chain's CDR3 is CATRTGTGSYEQYF. The CDR3 nucleotides are TGTGCCACACGAACCGGGACAGGGTCCTACGAGCAGTACTTC.

The chain employs TRBV19 and TRBJ2-1, with 16 nucleotides matching TRBD2. The germline gives CDR1 LNHDA, CDR2 SQIVND (reference sequence). The CDR3 loop spans 16 amino acids. The trim removed 3 bases at V and 13 bases at J, leaving 9 bases unmatched. CDR3 sequence (DNA): TGTGCCAGTAGTATCGGAAGGGGACTAGCGGGAGGGAAACAGTTCTTC. Encoded protein: CASSIGRGLAGGKQFF.

This clone was seen a few times. The J gene is TRBJ2-1, the V gene TRBV20-1; D is possibly TRBD1 or TRBD2 (6 bases each). CDR1 and CDR2 from the germline V gene are DFQATT and SNEGSKA (reference sequence). Trimming removed 6 bases at V and 4 bases at J, with 13 bases between. This CDR3 has 13 amino acids. The CDR3 DNA is TGCAGTGCCGAGGGGGGACTGTACAATGAGCAGTTCTTC. As protein: CSAEGGLYNEQFF.

The chain carries TRBV5-1 and TRBJ2-5; D could derive from TRBD1 or TRBD2 (5 bases each). The germline gives CDR1 SGHRS, CDR2 YFSETQ. This CDR3 comprises 15 residues. Between the trimmed V and J ends, which lost 0 bases and 5 bases, there was a span of 14 bases. The CDR3 DNA is TGCGCCAGCAGCTTGGAGTCAGGGAGTTGGGAGACCCAGTACTTC. As protein: CASSLESGSWETQYF.

The V call is TRBV20-1, the J call TRBJ1-2; 7 bases fit TRBD1. The V gene's germline CDR1 is DFQATT and CDR2 SNEGSKA (reference sequence). Losses at the gene ends were 1 base for V and 8 bases for J; bases not matched to a gene: 10. There are 14 residues in the CDR3. In DNA form, the CDR3 reads TGCAGTGCTAGAGTGGACAGGTCAATCGAGGGCTACACCTTC. It codes for CSARVDRSIEGYTF.

The chain recombines TRBV20-1 with TRBJ2-1; a possible D gene is TRBD1 (6 bases). CDR3 length: 12 amino acids. Germline-derived CDR1 and CDR2 are DFQATT and SNEGSKA (reference sequence). The V end was cut by 4 bases, the J end by 9 bases, with 13 bases between. The CDR3 DNA is TGCAGTGCTAAGGCGGCAGGGGTTGAGCAGTTCTTC. Amino acid sequence: CSAKAAGVEQFF.

CDR3 bases: TGTGCCAGCAGTGAGGGGACAGGGGTTGGCTACACCTTC. Protein: CASSEGTGVGYTF. J is TRBJ1-2 and V is TRBV6-1, with 10 bases matching TRBD1. Germline trimming cut 3 bases from V and 7 bases from J; bases unmatched to any gene: 2. CDR3 length equals 13 residues. CDR1 and CDR2 from the germline V gene are MNHNS and SASEGT.